What follows are 11 T cell receptor beta chains derived from one specimen sequenced in a study of T cells in Graves' hyperthyroidism and ophthalmopathy. The CDR3 regions of TCR beta were amplified from RNA transcripts. During a first-round RT-PCR of the TCR CDR3, the HTBI primer set was used. TCRdb used MiXCR to reprocess the multiplex PCR reads, holding one entry per CDR3 protein. This table holds approximately 530,000 distinct CDR3 sequences, 15% to 20% found once. Sample: blood. The receptors were sampled from a woman between 18 and 29 years old with Graves' hyperthyroidism.

V and J are TRBV5-1 and TRBJ2-5; 15 bases align to TRBD2. The J segment lost 4 bases and the V segment lost 4 bases, leaving 8 bases of the junction unmatched. CDR1 and CDR2 (germline): SGHRS, YFSETQ. This CDR3 contains 17 residues. Here the CDR3 DNA reads TGCGCCAGCAGCGTCGGGACTAGCGGGGGGATAGGAGAGACCCAGTACTTC. The encoded protein is CASSVGTSGGIGETQYF.

This clonotype was seen a few times. The chain employs TRBV12-3 or TRBV12-4 and TRBJ1-5; TRBD1 agrees at 7 bases. J lost 7 bases, V lost 5 bases, and 11 bases had no gene match. CDR3 length: 15 residues. CDR3 sequence (DNA): TGTGCCAGCAGTCCGGACAGGTCCTACAAGCAGCCCCAGCATTTT. Amino acid sequence: CASSPDRSYKQPQHF.

This chain links TRBV12-3 or TRBV12-4 with TRBJ2-7, with D possibly matching TRBD2 (6 bases). The CDR3 is 15 amino acids. Trimming pared 1 base from V and 3 bases from J, leaving 13 bases between. CDR3 in DNA: TGTGCCAGCAGTTTAGAGATAGCGGAGAACTACGAGCAGTACTTC. Translating it yields CASSLEIAENYEQYF.

The gene calls are TRBV20-1 and TRBJ2-3, with 10 positions matching TRBD2. In germline, CDR1 is DFQATT, CDR2 SNEGSKA (reference sequence). The V and J ends lost 5 bases and 3 bases, in that order; junction bases with no gene match: 8. CDR3 length equals 15 residues. CDR3 sequence: CSAHKAGGSTDTQYF. CDR3 sequence (DNA): TGCAGTGCTCATAAAGCGGGGGGGTCAACAGATACGCAGTATTTT.

The chain carries TRBV28 and TRBJ2-7; perhaps TRBD1 as D (6 bases). This CDR3 is 11 amino acids long. Germline CDR1 is MDHEN and CDR2 is SYDVKM. The V end lost 6 bases, the J end lost 5 bases, and 8 bases lay between the germline ends. CDR3 region: CASSRGNEQYF. The CDR3 bases are TGTGCCAGCAGCAGGGGTAACGAGCAGTACTTC.

The CDR3 sequence: CASSYSIWGGTDTQYF. The CDR3 DNA reads TGTGCCAGCAGTTACTCGATTTGGGGCGGCACAGATACGCAGTATTTT. This chain connects TRBV6-2 or TRBV6-3 to TRBJ2-3; possible D gene TRBD1, 5 bases. Trimming took off 0 bases at V and 1 base at J, with 11 bases between the two ends. Germline CDR1 is MNHEY and CDR2 is SVGEGT. The CDR3 has 16 amino acids.

This clonotype was observed at least ten times. The genes are TRBV2 and TRBJ1-1; TRBD1 matches 8 bases. J was trimmed by 6 bases and V by 6 bases; bases with no gene match: 3. Germline V gives CDR1 SNHLY, CDR2 FYNNEI. CDR3 length equals 12 residues. For the CDR3, the DNA is TGTGCCAGCAGGACAGGGGTTGCTGAAGCTTTCTTT. It specifies CASRTGVAEAFF.

This clonotype was seen more than once but under ten times. The rearrangement joins TRBV29-1 to TRBJ2-2; D not certain. The germline V and J ends were trimmed by 6 bases and 1 base, with 3 bases remaining between them. The CDR3 is made up of 11 amino acids. Germline V gene sequence: CDR1 SQVTM, CDR2 ANQGSEA. CDR3 in DNA: TGCAGCGTAATGAACACCGGGGAGCTGTTTTTT. Protein product: CSVMNTGELFF.

This clonotype occurred a few times. The rearrangement joins TRBV29-1 to TRBJ1-2; TRBD1 matches 8 bases. Trimming took 6 bases from V and 5 from J; bases not matched to a gene: 2. The CDR3 is 11 amino acids. Germline V gene data show CDR1 as SQVTM and CDR2 as ANQGSEA. The CDR3 DNA sequence: TGCAGCGTAAACAGGGGGTATGGCTACACCTTC. Protein sequence: CSVNRGYGYTF.

There are many counts of this clonotype. The chain recombines TRBV3-1 with TRBJ2-1; TRBD1 matches at 7 bases. Germline CDR1 is LGHDT and CDR2 is YNNKEL (reference sequence). Trimming took 5 bases from V and 6 from J; bases not matched to a gene: 10. CDR3 length equals 15 residues. The CDR3 sequence: CASSFRDSLGNEQFF. Here the CDR3 DNA reads TGTGCCAGCAGCTTCCGGGACAGCCTTGGCAATGAGCAGTTCTTC.

This clonotype was picked up a small number of times. V and J are TRBV12-3 or TRBV12-4 and TRBJ2-3; TRBD2 aligns across 8 bases. After removal of 3 bases from V and 3 bases from J, the junction contained 11 bases not matched to a gene. This CDR3 contains 17 residues. DNA of the CDR3: TGTGCCAGCAGTTTCTCGACTAGCGATGATTGGACAGATACGCAGTATTTT. It specifies CASSFSTSDDWTDTQYF.